This T cell receptor beta chain is from a study of cytomegalovirus exposure and HLA in healthy donors. In the study overall: The 100 to 150 validation repertoires used the same platform as the 666 first-cohort repertoires, a later analysis reported.

Assay: immunoSEQ multiplex PCR; the TCRdb copy retains only in-frame clones and omits some. The table includes around 260,000 clones, less than 95% detected once. Trimming removed 4 bases at V and 7 bases at J, with 7 bases between. Germline V gene data show CDR1 as GTSNPN and CDR2 as SVGIG (reference sequence). This CDR3 has 11 residues. About this clone itself: Its matching antigen is unknown.

Study conclusions and caveats: The classifier, whose performance was assessed in both the original and validation cohorts, reportedly diagnosed cytomegalovirus status with high specificity and sensitivity. Cytomegalovirus-associated TCR beta chains were listed, numbering 150 to 200. Within the approximately 110 validation repertoires, first-cohort TCR clusters tended to co-occur, according to a later analysis.

The TCR comes from a woman aged 25 to 39 in good health and CMV-seronegative. The V call is TRBV30, the J call TRBJ1-4; D remains unclear. Sequenced sample: PBMCs. The CDR3 DNA sequence: TGTGCCTGGACCCGGGGTGAAAAACTGTTTTTT. This translates into CAWTRGEKLFF.